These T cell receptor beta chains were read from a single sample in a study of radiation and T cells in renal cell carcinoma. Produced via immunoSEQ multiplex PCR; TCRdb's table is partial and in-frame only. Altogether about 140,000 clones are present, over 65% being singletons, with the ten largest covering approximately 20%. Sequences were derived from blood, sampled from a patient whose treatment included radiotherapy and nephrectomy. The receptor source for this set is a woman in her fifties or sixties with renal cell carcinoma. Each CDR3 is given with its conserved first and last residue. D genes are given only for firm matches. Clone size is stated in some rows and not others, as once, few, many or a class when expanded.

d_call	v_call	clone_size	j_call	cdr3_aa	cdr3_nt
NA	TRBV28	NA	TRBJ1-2	CATLSLRGYTF	TGTGCCACCCTCTCGCTTAGAGGCTACACCTTC
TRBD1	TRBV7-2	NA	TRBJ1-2	CASSLGQGSLLF	TGTGCCAGCAGCTTGGGACAGGGTTCCCTACTCTTC
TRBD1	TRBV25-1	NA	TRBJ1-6	CASSDWTGGSSPLHF	TGTGCCAGCAGTGACTGGACAGGGGGGAGTTCACCCCTCCACTTT
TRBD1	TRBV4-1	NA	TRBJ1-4	CASSQRTGPATNEKLFF	TGCGCCAGCAGCCAACGGACAGGACCCGCAACTAATGAAAAACTGTTTTTT
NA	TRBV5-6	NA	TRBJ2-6	CASSLAGQGNVLTF	TGTGCCAGCAGCTTGGCCGGTCAGGGCAACGTCCTGACTTTC
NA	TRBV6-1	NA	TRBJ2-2	CASSEFNSYTGELFF	TGTGCCAGCAGTGAATTTAACAGCTACACCGGGGAGCTGTTTTTT
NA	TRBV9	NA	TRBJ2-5	CASSAQQGSQETQYF	TGTGCCAGCAGCGCGCAACAGGGATCCCAAGAGACCCAGTACTTC
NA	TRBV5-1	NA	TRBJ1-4	CASSSGDLNEKLFF	TGCGCCAGCAGCTCCGGTGACCTAAATGAAAAACTGTTTTTT
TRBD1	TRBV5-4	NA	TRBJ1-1	CASSLDQGASDTEAFF	TGTGCCAGCAGCTTGGATCAGGGGGCGTCGGACACTGAAGCTTTCTTT
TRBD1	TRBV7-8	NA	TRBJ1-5	CASGDSYQPQHF	TGTGCCAGTGGGGACAGTTATCAGCCCCAGCATTTT
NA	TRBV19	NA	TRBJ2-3	CASSIVPGNTDTQYF	TGTGCCAGTAGTATAGTCCCGGGGAACACAGATACGCAGTATTTT
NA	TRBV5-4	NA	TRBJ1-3	CASSSGTASSGNTIYF	TGTGCCAGCAGCTCCGGGACTGCTAGCTCTGGAAACACCATATATTTT
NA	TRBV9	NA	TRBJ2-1	CASSVGSEQFF	TGTGCCAGCAGCGTAGGGAGTGAGCAGTTCTTC
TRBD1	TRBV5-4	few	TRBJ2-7	CASSSPAQGARTHEQYF	TGTGCCAGCAGCTCCCCGGCCCAGGGGGCGCGTACCCACGAGCAGTACTTC
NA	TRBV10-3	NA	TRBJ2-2	CAISEVTLNTGELFF	TGTGCCATCAGTGAGGTCACCTTGAACACCGGGGAGCTGTTTTTT
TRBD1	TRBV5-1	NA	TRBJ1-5	CASRQGSNQPQHF	TGCGCCAGTCGACAGGGCTCGAATCAGCCCCAGCATTTT
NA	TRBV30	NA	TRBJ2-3	CAWSGGISTDTQYF	TGTGCCTGGAGTGGGGGGATCTCCACAGATACGCAGTATTTT
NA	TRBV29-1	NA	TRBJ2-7	CSVAPGSYEQYF	TGCAGCGTTGCCCCCGGATCCTACGAGCAGTACTTC
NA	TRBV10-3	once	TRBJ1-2	CAISETSTGSGYGYTF	TGTGCCATCAGTGAGACCAGTACAGGGTCGGGCTATGGCTACACCTTC
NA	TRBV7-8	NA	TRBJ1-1	CASSLLRTGRGNTEAFF	TGTGCCAGCAGCCTACTACGTACAGGGAGAGGGAACACTGAAGCTTTCTTT
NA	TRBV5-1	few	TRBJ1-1	CASSLSGEDTEAFF	TGCGCCAGCAGCTTGTCGGGGGAGGACACTGAAGCTTTCTTT
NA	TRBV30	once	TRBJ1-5	CAWSVVSHNQPQHF	TGTGCCTGGAGTGTAGTCAGCCACAATCAGCCCCAGCATTTT
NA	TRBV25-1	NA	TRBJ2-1	CASSDTSLATNEQFF	TGTGCCAGCAGTGATACTTCCTTAGCGACCAATGAGCAGTTCTTC
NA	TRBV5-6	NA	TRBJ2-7	CASSPDISYEQYF	TGTGCCAGCAGCCCTGATATTTCCTACGAGCAGTACTTC
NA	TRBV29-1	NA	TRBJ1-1	CSVGQVDGTEAFF	TGCAGCGTTGGACAGGTCGATGGAACTGAAGCTTTCTTT
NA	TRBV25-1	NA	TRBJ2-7	CASSDSYEQYF	TGTGCCAGCAGCGACTCCTACGAGCAGTACTTC
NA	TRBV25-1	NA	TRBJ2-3	CASSDGWQTSTDTQYF	TGTGCCAGCAGTGATGGATGGCAGACTAGCACAGATACGCAGTATTTT